The T cell receptor (beta chain) described here comes from a study of cytomegalovirus exposure and HLA in healthy donors. Study overall: The roughly 110 validation repertoires were reported in a later analysis to have been generated on the same platform as the roughly 700 first-cohort repertoires.

Comments on this clone: What it binds is not known.

This table comes from immunoSEQ multiplex PCR, and its TCRdb copy is limited to in-frame clones, with some not included. Of under 200,000 clones listed, about 86% are singletons. Study-wide findings and caveats: The finding came from a later analysis; first-cohort TCR clusters tended to co-occur in the 110 or so validation repertoires. Overall, around 150 TCR beta chains were annotated as cytomegalovirus-associated.

Sequenced input: PBMCs. This sequence was found in a woman in her twenties or thirties in good health and CMV-seronegative.

The CDR3 spells CASIRTRGFVNEQYF. CDR3 sequence (DNA): TGTGCCAGCATACGGACGAGAGGGTTCGTGAACGAGCAGTACTTC. The chain recombines TRBV28 with TRBJ2-7; tentatively, D is TRBD2 (5 bases). The CDR3 runs 15 residues. Germline V lookup: CDR1 MDHEN, CDR2 SYDVKM. V lost 7 bases to trimming and J lost 5 bases, with 21 bases between them.